The sequence of this TCR beta chain was determined in a study of blood T cell repertoires in COVID-19. Whole-study context: Collection of acute and convalescent COVID-19 samples took place in the United States, Italy and Spain.

This CDR3 region has 13 residues. Germline CDR1 and CDR2: MDHEN and SYDVKM. Trimming cost V 4 bases and J 3 bases; bases outside gene matches: 1. Original processing notes: How many nucleated cells were present was estimated from reference gene primer amplification. TCRdb's copy holds only in-frame clones and misses some; the assay was immunoSEQ multiplex PCR. The V and J calls and clone size come from that table; D and trimming were worked out from the DNA. The sample lists 55,000 to 75,000 clones, just over 85% seen once, with 2.5% to 3.5% in the top ten. Input material: peripheral blood. V is TRBV28 and J is TRBJ1-2; 8 bases line up with TRBD1. The clonotype was recovered from a man aged 50 to 60 with active COVID-19. CDR3: CASSSQGDYGYTF. As DNA, the CDR3 is TGTGCCAGCAGTTCACAGGGGGACTATGGCTACACCTTC.